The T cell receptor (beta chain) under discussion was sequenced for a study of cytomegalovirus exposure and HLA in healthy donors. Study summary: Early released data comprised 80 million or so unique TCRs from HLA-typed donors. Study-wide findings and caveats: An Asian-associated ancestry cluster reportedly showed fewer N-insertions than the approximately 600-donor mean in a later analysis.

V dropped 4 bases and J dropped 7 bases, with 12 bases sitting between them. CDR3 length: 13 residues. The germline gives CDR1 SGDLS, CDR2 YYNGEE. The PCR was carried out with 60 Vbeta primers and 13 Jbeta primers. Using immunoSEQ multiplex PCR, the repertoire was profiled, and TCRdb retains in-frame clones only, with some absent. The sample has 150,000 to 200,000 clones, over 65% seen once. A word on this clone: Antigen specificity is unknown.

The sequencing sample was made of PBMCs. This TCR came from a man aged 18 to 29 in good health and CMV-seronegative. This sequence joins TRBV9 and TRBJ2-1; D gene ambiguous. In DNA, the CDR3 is TGTGCCAGCAGCCTCACCAGTTTTAATGAGCAGTTCTTC. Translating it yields CASSLTSFNEQFF.